These 8 T cell receptor beta chains were all obtained from the same sample, sequenced in a study of shared clonotypes between healthy human individuals. Assay: immunoSEQ multiplex PCR; the TCRdb copy retains only in-frame clones and omits some. The sample lists 1,400,000 or so clones, approximately 98.5% occurring once. What was sequenced was naive CD4+ T cells sorted from blood. Indicated subset: CD45RA+ positively selected. The receptors shown here come from a man aged 25 to 40 in good health.

V usage is TRBV6-5 and J usage is TRBJ2-1; D not resolved. The ends were cut back, 4 bases at V and 1 base at J, with 11 bases in the middle. The CDR3 consists of 15 residues. Germline assignment: CDR1 MNHEY and CDR2 SVGAGI. CDR3 DNA: TGTGCCAGCAGTTGGTCTCAAGCGTCCTACAATGAGCAGTTCTTC. Translated: CASSWSQASYNEQFF.

The rearrangement joins TRBV28 to TRBJ2-7; maybe TRBD2 (6 bases). The CDR3 totals 13 residues. The germline CDR1 and CDR2 sequences are MDHEN and SYDVKM. V was pared by 6 bases and J by 4 bases, with 13 bases between. In DNA form, the CDR3 reads TGTGCCAGCAGGACGGGACTCAATTACGAGCAGTACTTC. Residues: CASRTGLNYEQYF.

The J gene is TRBJ1-5, the V gene TRBV5-5; D gene unclear. The germline V and J ends were trimmed by 3 bases and 4 bases, with 11 bases remaining between them. Per germline, CDR1 SGHKS and CDR2 YYEKEE (reference sequence). This CDR3 spans 14 amino acids. The CDR3 sequence: CASSWTAQNQPQHF. DNA for the CDR3: TGTGCCAGCAGCTGGACGGCTCAGAATCAGCCCCAGCATTTT. Together with reference TRBV5-5 and TRBJ1-5, the CDR3 gives the full variable domain: DAGVTQSPTHLIKTRGQQVTLRCSPISGHKSVSWYQQVLGQGPQFIFQYYEKEERGRGNFPDRFSARQFPNYSSELNVNALLLGDSALYLCASSWTAQNQPQHFGDGTRLSIL.

The V call is TRBV7-9, the J call TRBJ2-7, with 12 bases identical to TRBD2. CDR3 length equals 19 residues. Germline lookup yields CDR1 SEHNR and CDR2 FQNEAQ (reference sequence). The trim removed 5 bases at V and 0 bases at J, leaving 14 bases unmatched. The chain's CDR3 is CASSPSLGLAGRSSYEQYF. For the CDR3, the DNA is TGTGCCAGCAGCCCCTCCCTCGGACTAGCGGGAAGGAGCTCCTACGAGCAGTACTTC.

About this clone: The junction differs from germline at one of its ends, possibly a read error. The genes are TRBV11-2 and TRBJ2-7; 10 bases fit TRBD1. The CDR3 is 15 residues long. Germline lookup yields CDR1 SGHAT and CDR2 FQNNGV. CDR3 sequence reads: CASRLGTGAWGEQYF. CDR3 bases: TGTGCCAGCAGATTAGGGACAGGGGCCTGGGGGGAGCAGTACTTC. The full variable domain, in which reference TRBV11-2 and TRBJ2-7 provide the parts outside the CDR3, is EAGVAQSPRYKIIEKRQSVAFWCNPISGHATLYWYQQILGQGPKLLIQFQNNGVVDDSQLPKDRFSAERLKGVDSTLKIQPAKLEDSAVYLCASRLGTGAWGEQYFGPGTRLTVT.

V usage is TRBV10-3 and J usage is TRBJ2-3; the D gene is possibly TRBD2 (5 bases). Between the trimmed V and J ends, which lost 8 bases and 1 base, there was a span of 10 bases. Germline CDR1 is ENHRY and CDR2 is SYGVKD. CDR3 length: 13 amino acids. This CDR3 is CAIGGRGTDTQYF. CDR3 in DNA: TGTGCCATCGGAGGTAGGGGCACAGATACGCAGTATTTT.

J is TRBJ1-4 and V is TRBV5-1, with 7 positions matching TRBD1. This CDR3 region has 16 residues. The trim removed 0 bases at V and 8 bases at J, leaving 10 bases unmatched. Germline V lookup: CDR1 SGHRS, CDR2 YFSETQ. CDR3 amino acids: CASSLDPRQGPEKLFF. CDR3 nucleotide sequence: TGCGCCAGCAGCTTGGATCCCAGACAGGGCCCCGAAAAACTGTTTTTT.

The chain combines TRBV21-1 with TRBJ2-7. TRBV21-1 is marked as a pseudogene. This CDR3 is 11 amino acids long. Here the CDR3 reads CASSPPNEQYF. As DNA, the CDR3 is TGTGCCAGCAGCCCCCCGAATGAGCAGTACTTC.